Following are 16 T cell receptor beta chains from one sample sequenced in a study of blood T cells in healthy people across ages. The second PCR ran about 6 to 12 cycles with a sample-barcoded 5' primer and J-beta primers. TCRdb called the 5' RACE reads again in MiXCR, with one record for every CDR3 protein. This repertoire shows a few hundred thousand distinct CDR3 sequences, around 27% found once; its top ten account for about 3.3%. This same sample was also taken into another study, of T cells of mothers and their children.

Sequencing used blood. The receptor source for this set is a boy aged 2 to 10 in good health.

The chain joins TRBV25-1 to TRBJ2-3; possibly TRBD1 or TRBD2 for D (6 bases each). The germline V and J ends were trimmed by 2 bases and 6 bases, with 15 bases remaining between them. Germline lookup yields CDR1 MGHDK and CDR2 SYGVNS. The CDR3 consists of 15 residues. CDR3: CASSENREGGDTQYF. The CDR3 nucleotides are TGTGCCAGCAGTGAAAACCGAGAGGGGGGCGATACGCAGTATTTT.

The V and J genes are TRBV7-8 and TRBJ1-2; the D is unclear. The CDR3 has 14 amino acids. Germline CDR1 SGHVS, CDR2 FQNEAQ. The V and J ends lost 5 bases and 4 bases respectively, with 14 bases between them. CDR3 sequence reads: CASSLLTRFYGYTF. CDR3 nucleotides: TGTGCCAGCAGCCTCTTGACACGCTTCTATGGCTACACCTTC.

The chain couples TRBV4-1 to TRBJ2-7; the D is unclear. This CDR3 spans 17 amino acids. Trimming took 1 base from V and 0 from J, leaving 16 bases between them. Germline V gene lookup returns CDR1 MGHRA and CDR2 YSYEKL. CDR3 sequence: CASSQGALRSRSYEQYF. In DNA, the CDR3 is TGCGCCAGCAGCCAAGGGGCCCTCCGGTCCCGCTCCTACGAGCAGTACTTC.

CDR3 sequence (DNA): TGCAGCGTGGAGGCGGGGGGGGTGATCCAAGAGACCCAGTACTTC. It translates to CSVEAGGVIQETQYF. This chain connects TRBV29-1 to TRBJ2-5; 9 bases align to TRBD2. Trimming removed 6 bases from V and 1 base from J; junction bases left unmatched: 9. This CDR3 contains 15 residues. Germline lookup yields CDR1 SQVTM and CDR2 ANQGSEA.

This sequence joins TRBV11-2 and TRBJ2-2; 9 nucleotides agree with TRBD1. This CDR3 has 15 amino acids. The germline V gene has CDR1 SGHAT and CDR2 FQNNGV. Trimming took 5 bases from V and 6 from J; bases not matched to a gene: 7. CDR3 loop: CASSKSRDRAGELFF. CDR3 nucleotide sequence: TGTGCCAGCAGCAAGTCCCGGGACAGGGCCGGGGAGCTGTTTTTT. The full variable domain, in which reference TRBV11-2 and TRBJ2-2 provide the parts outside the CDR3, is EAGVAQSPRYKIIEKRQSVAFWCNPISGHATLYWYQQILGQGPKLLIQFQNNGVVDDSQLPKDRFSAERLKGVDSTLKIQPAKLEDSAVYLCASSKSRDRAGELFFGEGSRLTVL.

With regard to this clonotype: Sequence at one end of the junction differs from germline and may be a read error. The chain links TRBV20-1 to TRBJ2-7, with D hard to call. This CDR3 region has 10 residues. Germline assignment: CDR1 DFQATT and CDR2 SNEGSKA (reference sequence). The CDR3 loop is CSGVGHERYF. The CDR3 DNA is TGCAGTGGGGTAGGCCACGAGCGGTACTTC.

J is TRBJ1-3 and V is TRBV9; D is unclear. CDR3 length: 15 residues. Trimming shortened V by 0 bases and J by 2 bases, and 9 bases separated the two germline ends. Looked up from germline, CDR1 is SGDLS and CDR2 is YYNGEE. Here the CDR3 reads CASSVGPETGNTIYF. The CDR3 DNA reads as TGTGCCAGCAGCGTAGGCCCAGAGACTGGAAACACCATATATTTT.

This clonotype was recorded many times. J is TRBJ2-5 and V is TRBV4-3, with D tentatively TRBD2 (6 bases). The CDR3 loop spans 15 amino acids. Germline-derived CDR1 and CDR2 are LGHNA and YSLEER. V was shortened by 0 bases and J by 5 bases, with 13 bases between the two germline ends. The CDR3 nucleotides read TGCGCCAGCAGCCAAGATAGGAGGGAACGGGAGACCCAGTACTTC. Protein product: CASSQDRRERETQYF.

This clonotype was recorded a few times. The chain joins TRBV10-3 to TRBJ2-7; D unresolved. Trimming left V 11 bases short and J 3 bases short, with 11 bases between. The CDR3 has 11 amino acids. Germline lookup yields CDR1 ENHRY and CDR2 SYGVKD. CDR3 amino acids: CAATSSYEQYF. CDR3 nucleotide sequence: TGTGCCGCCACGTCCAGCTACGAGCAGTACTTC.

In this sample, this clonotype turned up a few times. The rearrangement uses TRBV12-3 or TRBV12-4 and TRBJ2-7, with no clear D. This CDR3 region has 14 residues. The V end was cut by 0 bases, the J end by 7 bases, with 13 bases between. The CDR3 DNA sequence: TGTGCCAGCAGTTTAGCCCGGGTCTTTGAGGAGCAGTACTTC. Its protein is CASSLARVFEEQYF.

This clonotype was observed a handful of times. The chain has TRBV12-3 or TRBV12-4 and TRBJ2-5, with D maybe TRBD2 (6 bases). The ends were cut back, 5 bases at V and 7 bases at J, with 14 bases in the middle. The CDR3 consists of 13 residues. The CDR3 protein is CASSPSGLWTQYF. The CDR3 DNA is TGTGCCAGCAGTCCCAGCGGGCTCTGGACCCAGTACTTC.

The chain combines TRBV9 with TRBJ2-7, with D perhaps given as TRBD1 or TRBD2 (5 bases each). V lost 0 bases and J 0 bases, leaving 10 bases between the germline ends. Germline V gives CDR1 SGDLS, CDR2 YYNGEE. The CDR3 is 15 residues long. Here the CDR3 DNA reads TGTGCCAGCAGCGTAGGGGTGGGGGACTCCTACGAGCAGTACTTC. Its translation: CASSVGVGDSYEQYF.

This clonotype was seen a handful of times. This chain connects TRBV3-1 to TRBJ2-7, with D tentatively TRBD2 (6 bases). Trimming removed 0 bases at V and 9 bases at J, with 9 bases between. The CDR3 extends over 12 amino acids. From germline, CDR1 is LGHDT and CDR2 YNNKEL (reference sequence). Written as DNA, the CDR3 is TGTGCCAGCAGCCAAGATTGGGGAGGGCAGTACTTC. Its translation is CASSQDWGGQYF.

In its sample, this clonotype was seen a few times. The chain is built from TRBV12-3 or TRBV12-4 and TRBJ2-2; D possibly corresponds to TRBD2 (5 bases). The CDR3 contains 12 residues. V gave up 3 bases and J gave up 11 bases, with 10 bases separating them. In DNA form, the CDR3 reads TGTGCCAGCAGTTTTGGAGGCGTAGAGCTGTTTTTT. Protein: CASSFGGVELFF.

The CDR3 nucleotides are TGTGCCAGCGGCGGGGGGGGTGCGAACACCGGGGAGCTGTTTTTT. Translating it yields CASGGGGANTGELFF. The chain joins TRBV7-2 to TRBJ2-2; 9 bases match TRBD2. J lost 0 bases, V lost 8 bases, and 4 bases had no gene match. Germline V gene sequence: CDR1 SGHTA, CDR2 FQGNSA. CDR3 length equals 15 residues.

V and J are TRBV10-3 and TRBJ2-2; 9 positions agree with TRBD1. The CDR3 is 13 amino acids. The V segment lost 10 bases and the J segment 6 bases; nucleotides outside the gene matches: 6. Per germline, CDR1 ENHRY and CDR2 SYGVKD. DNA for the CDR3: TGTGCCACTTCCCGGACAGGGGCCGGGGAGCTGTTTTTT. It translates to CATSRTGAGELFF.